This T cell receptor (beta chain) was recorded in a study of T cell changes during pregnancy in multiple sclerosis. Some clones are missing from TCRdb's copy, which holds only in-frame ones; the method was immunoSEQ multiplex PCR. The profile shows around 50,000 clones, approximately 95% of them singletons. The sequence was obtained from a female donor with multiple sclerosis, enrolled in a pregnancy study. The specimen was CD4+ T cells from peripheral blood mononuclear cells, collected in the first trimester of pregnancy.

CDR3: CASSVGGQLPYEQYF. In DNA, the CDR3 is TGTGCCAGCAGCGTAGGAGGGCAGCTACCCTACGAGCAGTACTTC. The chain employs TRBV9 and TRBJ2-7, with a tentative D call TRBD2 (5 bases). Trimming stripped 0 bases from V and 2 bases from J, with 12 bases between. CDR3 length: 15 residues. Germline V lookup: CDR1 SGDLS, CDR2 YYNGEE.